The rows below give T cell receptor beta chains drawn from one sample of a study of cytomegalovirus exposure and HLA in healthy donors. This table comes from immunoSEQ multiplex PCR, and its TCRdb copy is limited to in-frame clones, with some not included. The sample consists of 150,000 to 200,000 clones, roughly 77% of them appearing once. The sample consisted of PBMCs. These TCRs come from a woman aged 18-30 years in good health and CMV-seronegative. The CDR3 runs from the conserved cysteine through the conserved F or W. A D gene is named only where the DNA matches it firmly. Not all rows give a size; the values are once, few, many and, for expanded clones, a class.

clone size	D gene	V gene	J gene	CDR3 protein	CDR3 DNA
.	TRBD2	TRBV11-2	TRBJ2-7	CASSLAGGISIYEQYF	TGTGCCAGCAGCTTAGCGGGAGGCATATCGATCTACGAGCAGTACTTC
.	TRBD1	TRBV27	TRBJ1-6	CASSLTRRDRVNSPLHF	TGTGCCAGCAGTTTAACGCGGCGCGACAGGGTGAATTCACCCCTCCACTTT
.	TRBD2	TRBV5-1	TRBJ2-1	CASSLAGGNHNEQFF	TGCGCCAGCAGCTTAGCGGGGGGGAATCACAATGAGCAGTTCTTC
.	TRBD1	TRBV5-1	TRBJ2-5	CASSLGTGVQETQYF	TGCGCCAGCAGCTTGGGGACAGGAGTCCAAGAGACCCAGTACTTC
.	.	TRBV30	TRBJ2-7	CAWIRAHSSGCVYEQYF	TGTGCCTGGATCAGGGCCCATTCATCAGGGTGCGTCTACGAGCAGTACTTC
.	TRBD1	TRBV6-1	TRBJ2-5	CASSAAGQGKTQYF	TGTGCCAGCAGTGCCGCGGGACAGGGGAAGACCCAGTACTTC
.	.	TRBV5-1	TRBJ2-2	CASSLTGRMVGELFF	TGCGCCAGCAGCTTGACAGGGCGGATGGTCGGGGAGCTGTTTTTT
.	TRBD2	TRBV30	TRBJ2-7	CAWSVSLSGLAGWPSYEQYF	TGTGCCTGGAGTGTATCGCTTTCGGGACTAGCGGGATGGCCTTCCTACGAGCAGTACTTC
.	TRBD2	TRBV5-4	TRBJ2-1	CASSSELAATLFF	TGTGCCAGCAGTTCGGAACTAGCGGCGACGCTGTTCTTC
.	.	TRBV6-6	TRBJ1-5	CASDPRDKINQPQHF	TGTGCCAGCGATCCCCGGGACAAAATCAATCAGCCCCAGCATTTT
.	.	TRBV14	TRBJ2-2	CASSQTVLANTGELFF	TGTGCCAGCAGCCAAACAGTTTTGGCTAACACCGGGGAGCTGTTTTTT
.	.	TRBV7-8	TRBJ1-2	CASSLEGSGNYGYTF	TGTGCCAGCAGCTTGGAGGGGTCGGGGAACTATGGCTACACCTTC
.	TRBD1	TRBV6-5	TRBJ2-7	CASSPGQLKQYF	TGTGCCAGCAGCCCGGGACAGCTAAAGCAGTACTTC
.	.	TRBV5-4	TRBJ1-6	CASSLGLGVNSPLHF	TGTGCCAGCAGCTTGGGTCTCGGGGTGAATTCACCCCTCCACTTT
.	TRBD2	TRBV4-1	TRBJ2-1	CASSHRGGQAYNEQFF	TGCGCCAGCAGCCATCGCGGGGGGCAGGCCTACAATGAGCAGTTCTTC
.	.	TRBV11-2	TRBJ2-3	CASSLDGVGSRDTQYF	TGTGCCAGCAGCTTAGACGGGGTGGGGTCGAGAGATACGCAGTATTTT
.	TRBD1	TRBV19	TRBJ2-7	CASSSGQTGPYEQYF	TGTGCCAGTAGTTCAGGTCAGACAGGGCCGTACGAGCAGTACTTC
.	.	TRBV25-1	TRBJ1-6	CASSKNTPIYNSPLHF	TGTGCCAGCAGCAAGAACACACCAATCTATAATTCACCCCTCCACTTT
.	.	TRBV19	TRBJ1-2	CASSIGGGLNYGYTF	TGTGCCAGTAGTATCGGCGGGGGGCTGAACTATGGCTACACCTTC
few	.	TRBV28	TRBJ1-5	CASSPHWIANRGNQPQHF	TGTGCCAGCAGTCCCCATTGGATCGCCAACCGGGGCAATCAGCCCCAGCATTTT
.	.	TRBV18	TRBJ1-1	CASSPLTAGSGGNTEAFF	TGTGCCAGCTCACCATTGACGGCAGGTTCAGGAGGGAACACTGAAGCTTTCTTT
.	TRBD1	TRBV4-2	TRBJ1-1	CASSQVGQEAFF	TGTGCCAGCAGCCAAGTGGGACAGGAAGCTTTCTTT
.	TRBD1	TRBV6-6	TRBJ1-3	CASSISPGQGGNTIYF	TGTGCCAGCAGTATCTCTCCGGGACAGGGGGGAAACACCATATATTTT
.	.	TRBV27	TRBJ2-7	CASPWGEETYEQYF	TGTGCCAGCCCATGGGGGGAGGAAACCTACGAGCAGTACTTC
few	.	TRBV29-1	TRBJ1-2	CSVGVRANYGYTF	TGCAGCGTTGGGGTCAGGGCGAACTATGGCTACACCTTC
.	.	TRBV15	TRBJ2-7	CATSRDQLQRSYEQYF	TGTGCCACCAGCAGAGATCAACTTCAGCGATCCTACGAGCAGTACTTC
.	.	TRBV15	TRBJ1-1	CATSRDYTVNTEAFF	TGTGCCACCAGCAGAGATTACACCGTGAACACTGAAGCTTTCTTT
.	TRBD2	TRBV9	TRBJ2-7	CASSVGSGTYEQYF	TGTGCCAGCAGCGTAGGTAGCGGGACCTACGAGCAGTACTTC
.	TRBD1	TRBV4-1	TRBJ2-2	CASSLTGGRTGELFF	TGCGCCAGCAGCTTGACAGGGGGTCGCACCGGGGAGCTGTTTTTT
.	.	TRBV5-4	TRBJ2-5	CASSLGPRPVAQYF	TGTGCCAGCAGTCTGGGGCCCCGACCCGTGGCCCAGTACTTC
.	.	TRBV7-9	TRBJ1-4	CASSSGGAANEKLFF	TGTGCCAGCAGCTCGGGGGGGGCGGCTAATGAAAAACTGTTTTTT
.	.	TRBV29-1	TRBJ2-3	CSVTDLPDTQYF	TGCAGCGTTACAGATTTACCGGATACGCAGTATTTT
.	.	TRBV4-1	TRBJ2-1	CASSQGGVDEQFF	TGCGCCAGCAGCCAAGGGGGGGTGGATGAGCAGTTCTTC
.	.	TRBV28	TRBJ1-5	CASSQRGNQPQHF	TGTGCCAGCAGCCAGCGGGGCAATCAGCCCCAGCATTTT
.	.	TRBV4-1	TRBJ1-2	CASSQDAAIYGYTF	TGCGCCAGCAGCCAAGATGCGGCTATCTATGGCTACACCTTC
.	.	TRBV19	TRBJ1-5	CASSIPPGIQPQHF	TGTGCCAGTAGTATACCACCAGGGATTCAGCCCCAGCATTTT
.	TRBD1	TRBV7-8	TRBJ2-1	CASSPRQGPSSYNEQFF	TGTGCCAGCAGCCCGCGACAGGGGCCGAGCTCCTACAATGAGCAGTTCTTC
once	TRBD2	TRBV29-1	TRBJ2-4	CSGGGLAKNIQYF	TGCAGCGGGGGGGGACTAGCCAAAAACATTCAGTACTTC
.	TRBD2	TRBV5-1	TRBJ2-1	CASSLAEASGRGQFF	TGCGCCAGCAGCTTGGCAGAGGCTAGCGGGAGGGGGCAGTTCTTC
.	.	TRBV5-1	TRBJ1-1	CASSSGPGWLYTEAFF	TGCGCCAGCAGCTCTGGCCCAGGGTGGTTATACACTGAAGCTTTCTTT